Given below is one T cell receptor beta chain in context. Germline CDR1 and CDR2: GTSNPN and SVGIG (reference sequence). The CDR3 sequence is 15 residues long. The V end lost 3 bases, the J end lost 5 bases, and 17 bases lay between the germline ends. The assay ran at deep level. Clones were read by immunoSEQ multiplex PCR, and TCRdb kept only the in-frame ones, dropping some. Of approximately 2.4 million clones detected, more than 90% appear once; the ten largest clones hold roughly 0.13%. The source of the sample is a study of shared clonotypes between healthy human individuals. Study information: Donors were a couple of women and a few men aged 18 to 49.

This TCR derives from a man younger than 30 in good health. This rearrangement joins TRBV30 to TRBJ1-5; D is unclear. The sequencing input was naive CD4+ T cells sorted from blood. Subset noted: CD45RA+ positively selected. CDR3 sequence: CAWRAMGGPDQPQHF. DNA of the CDR3: TGTGCCTGGAGGGCAATGGGCGGCCCCGATCAGCCCCAGCATTTT.